This T cell receptor (beta chain) was documented in a study of cytomegalovirus exposure and HLA in healthy donors. The study, taken as a whole, reports: Judged likely to be a sequencing artifact was a cluster of highly shared sequence variants. CMV serostatus was the only recorded immune exposure for donors. The investigators catalogued 150 or so TCR beta chains as cytomegalovirus-associated. Prior analysis indicated that the majority of TCR beta V segments exhibited productivity approximately 87% or approximately 30% of the time.

Germline-derived CDR1 and CDR2 are WNHNN and SYGVQD (reference sequence). The CDR3 length is 13 residues. Points on this clone: Its specificity is unknown. Mismatch with germline at one junction end may stem from a read error.

PCR was performed using 60 Vbeta and 13 Jbeta primers. Clones were sequenced by immunoSEQ multiplex PCR, and TCRdb holds only the in-frame ones, with some missing. In the table there are about 130,000 clones, about 74% of which are singletons. The specimen sequenced was PBMCs. This TCR was recovered from a man aged 18 to 30 in good health and CMV-seropositive. This chain uses TRBV10-1 with TRBJ1-6, with D possibly TRBD1 on 6 matching bases. The CDR3 nucleotides are TGCGCCAGCAAAGGGGGACCCGGATCACCCCCCCACTTT. This translates into CASKGGPGSPPHF.